A single sample is the source of the 7 T cell receptor beta chains below, sequenced in a study of OX40 agonist ivuxolimab in advanced cancers. Profiled with immunoSEQ multiplex PCR; TCRdb holds only in-frame clones, not every one. In the table there are some 86,000 clones, 70% to 90% of which are singletons. The material sequenced was CD4+ or CD8+ T cells sorted from blood, taken in a trial of the OX40 agonist ivuxolimab. The receptors originated from an adult with an advanced solid tumor such as melanoma, head and neck, liver or kidney cancer.

J is TRBJ1-5 and V is TRBV2; 9 bases are shared with TRBD1. Germline CDR1 is SNHLY and CDR2 is FYNNEI. The junction had 5 bases not matched to a gene; V was cut back by 6 bases and J by 5 bases. This CDR3 region has 14 residues. In nucleotides, the CDR3 is TGTGCCAGCAGCGGACAGGGGTCCGATCAGCCCCAGCATTTT. Translating it yields CASSGQGSDQPQHF. Variable domain in full (rest from reference TRBV2 and TRBJ1-5): EPEVTQTPSHQVTQMGQEVILRCVPISNHLYFYWYRQILGQKVEFLVSFYNNEISEKSEIFDDQFSVERPDGSNFTLKIRSTKLEDSAMYFCASSGQGSDQPQHFGDGTRLSIL.

The rearrangement joins TRBV11-2 to TRBJ2-1; 7 bases are shared with TRBD2. Germline lookup yields CDR1 SGHAT and CDR2 FQNNGV. The CDR3 runs to 14 residues. After removal of 3 bases from V and 9 bases from J, the junction contained 8 bases not matched to a gene. The CDR3 spells CASSFTSARGEQFF. CDR3 nucleotides: TGTGCCAGCAGCTTCACTAGCGCTAGGGGTGAGCAGTTCTTC.

The chain recombines TRBV5-6 with TRBJ1-2, with 8 bases lining up with TRBD1. J lost 7 bases, V lost 4 bases, and 6 bases had no gene match. The CDR3 is 13 amino acids. Germline V gene sequence: CDR1 SGHDT, CDR2 YYEEEE. CDR3 nucleotides: TGTGCCAGCAGCCGGACAGGGAAGGGTGGCTACACCTTC. Translating it yields CASSRTGKGGYTF.

V and J are TRBV11-3 and TRBJ2-1, with D unresolved. This CDR3 has 14 residues. Trimming removed 4 bases from V and 6 bases from J, with 13 bases in between. Germline loops: CDR1 SGHNT, CDR2 YENEEA. CDR3 in amino acids: CASSSRLEPNEQFF. CDR3 nucleotides: TGTGCCAGCAGCTCCCGACTTGAACCCAATGAGCAGTTCTTC.

The chain joins TRBV6-5 to TRBJ1-5; possibly TRBD1 for D (6 bases). V lost 5 bases and J 4 bases, leaving 15 bases between the germline ends. This CDR3 is 15 amino acids long. CDR1 is MNHEY and CDR2 is SVGAGI in the germline V gene. CDR3 sequence (DNA): TGTGCCAGCAGTCAGGGGCGGGGGTGGAATCAGCCCCAGCATTTT. Translation: CASSQGRGWNQPQHF.

V and J are TRBV19 and TRBJ2-1; D is tentatively TRBD1 or TRBD2 (7 bases each). There are 17 residues in the CDR3. CDR1 and CDR2 from the germline V gene are LNHDA and SQIVND (reference sequence). The V gene lost 5 bases and the J gene lost 7 bases, with 24 bases spanning the gap. Here the CDR3 reads CASSGGAKRQGRNEQFF. The CDR3 DNA follows: TGTGCCAGTAGTGGGGGGGCGAAGAGACAGGGAAGGAATGAGCAGTTCTTC.

This rearrangement joins TRBV11-3 to TRBJ1-3; tentative D call: TRBD1 (5 bases). The CDR3 consists of 14 residues. Between the trimmed V and J ends, which lost 0 bases and 6 bases, there was a span of 9 bases. Germline assignment: CDR1 SGHNT and CDR2 YENEEA. The CDR3 protein is CASSLEGRSNTIYF. In nucleotides, the CDR3 is TGTGCCAGCAGCTTAGAGGGACGGTCAAACACCATATATTTT.